Below, 16 T cell receptor beta chains from the same sample are listed, as sequenced in a study of blood T cell repertoires in COVID-19. TCRdb's table, derived via immunoSEQ multiplex PCR, lists solely in-frame clones and lacks some. The sample has under 35,000 clones; roughly three quarters are singletons. Sequenced material: peripheral blood. The receptors stem from a man at least 80 years old with acute or convalescent COVID-19.

The chain links TRBV6-5 to TRBJ2-2, with a possible D match to TRBD1 (6 bases). The germline gives CDR1 MNHEY, CDR2 SVGAGI. The length of the CDR3 is 14 residues. Between the trimmed V and J ends, which lost 8 bases and 2 bases, there was a span of 12 bases. The CDR3 DNA reads as TGTGCCAGCTTCTGGACAGTAAACACCGGGGAGCTGTTTTTT. As protein: CASFWTVNTGELFF.

The CDR3 region has the DNA TGTGCCAGTAGTGTCGCCGGGACAGGGGAACCAGATACGCAGTATTTT. It codes for CASSVAGTGEPDTQYF. The chain uses TRBV19 and TRBJ2-3, with 10 nucleotides matching TRBD1. With 5 bases clipped from V and 4 bases from J, the junction kept 9 bases outside the gene matches. This CDR3 spans 16 amino acids. The germline gives CDR1 LNHDA, CDR2 SQIVND (reference sequence).

The rearrangement joins TRBV6-4 to TRBJ2-3, with 11 bases matching TRBD1. Germline V gene sequence: CDR1 MRHNA, CDR2 SNTAGT. The CDR3 consists of 15 residues. V gave up 3 bases and J gave up 4 bases; unmatched junction bases: 3. CDR3 protein: CASSEGTGGPDTQYF. The CDR3 nucleotides are TGTGCCAGCAGTGAGGGGACAGGGGGTCCAGATACGCAGTATTTT.

The rearrangement uses TRBV10-3 and TRBJ2-4; 14 bases map to TRBD2. Germline V gene lookup returns CDR1 ENHRY and CDR2 SYGVKD. The CDR3 consists of 20 residues. V gave up 0 bases and J gave up 1 base; unmatched junction bases: 8. CDR3 sequence: CAISESPGTSGSFAKNIQYF. The CDR3, as DNA: TGTGCCATCAGTGAGTCGCCCGGGACTAGCGGGAGCTTTGCCAAAAACATTCAGTACTTC.

This chain connects TRBV19 to TRBJ2-7; 9 bases fit TRBD1. The CDR3 totals 15 residues. Trimming at V came to 5 bases and at J to 6 bases, leaving 11 bases not matched to a gene. The germline V gene encodes CDR1 LNHDA and CDR2 SQIVND (reference sequence). For the CDR3, the DNA is TGTGCCAGTAGTCCCCGGGACAGGGTCAAGGGCGAGCAGTACTTC. It specifies CASSPRDRVKGEQYF.

The chain links TRBV6-5 to TRBJ2-7, with TRBD1 matching 10 bases. The germline V gene encodes CDR1 MNHEY and CDR2 SVGAGI. The V segment lost 6 bases and the J segment 4 bases; nucleotides outside the gene matches: 9. The CDR3 contains 15 residues. The CDR3 DNA sequence: TGTGCCAGCAGCCCCCCGGGACAGGGGAATTACGAGCAGTACTTC. Its protein product is CASSPPGQGNYEQYF.

This clone was detected a few times. The chain has TRBV7-3 and TRBJ2-1, with D maybe TRBD2 (6 bases). Trimming pared 2 bases from V and 0 bases from J, leaving 11 bases between. The CDR3 covers 16 residues. Per the germline V gene, CDR1 is SGHTA and CDR2 is FQGTGA. CDR3 sequence: CASSLGHGSSYNEQFF. The CDR3 coding sequence is TGTGCCAGCAGCTTAGGTCACGGGAGCTCCTACAATGAGCAGTTCTTC.

The chain has TRBV10-2 and TRBJ1-1; 8 nucleotides agree with TRBD1. The length of the CDR3 is 14 residues. The V gene end was trimmed by 6 bases and the J gene end by 1 base; junction bases not matched to a gene: 4. Germline lookup yields CDR1 WSHSY and CDR2 SAAADI. The CDR3 region has the DNA TGCGCCAGCAGAACTACAGGGGGGAACACTGAAGCTTTCTTT. Translated, it gives CASRTTGGNTEAFF.

This rearrangement joins TRBV19 to TRBJ2-5; 9 bases fit TRBD2. The CDR3 loop spans 18 amino acids. Germline values: CDR1 LNHDA, CDR2 SQIVND (reference sequence). Trimming at V came to 6 bases and at J to 5 bases, leaving 19 bases not matched to a gene. The CDR3 DNA reads as TGTGCCAGTAGGAGGAGGGTGTGGCGGGGGGGCCGGTTGGAGACCCAGTACTTC. It codes for CASRRRVWRGGRLETQYF. The variable domain in full, with the rest retrieved from reference TRBV19 and TRBJ2-5, is DGGITQSPKYLFRKEGQNVTLSCEQNLNHDAMYWYRQDPGQGLRLIYYSQIVNDFQKGDIAEGYSVSREKKESFPLTVTSAQKNPTAFYLCASRRRVWRGGRLETQYFGPGTRLLVL.

The chain is built from TRBV19 and TRBJ1-2, with 8 bases fitting TRBD1. The V gene end was trimmed by 0 bases and the J gene end by 8 bases; junction bases not matched to a gene: 11. Germline CDR1 is LNHDA and CDR2 is SQIVND (reference sequence). The length of the CDR3 is 16 residues. CDR3 sequence (DNA): TGTGCCAGTAGTATAGATCCCCAGGGGGCACCGGGGGGCTACACCTTC. Its protein is CASSIDPQGAPGGYTF.

This chain links TRBV18 with TRBJ2-5; TRBD1 matches at 7 bases. The V gene end was trimmed by 3 bases and the J gene end by 1 base; junction bases not matched to a gene: 2. CDR3 length: 14 residues. The V gene's germline CDR1 is KGHSH and CDR2 LQKENI. The CDR3 coding sequence is TGTGCCAGCTCACCGAGGGACAGCCAAGAGACCCAGTACTTC. Residues: CASSPRDSQETQYF.

This rearrangement joins TRBV7-2 to TRBJ2-3, with TRBD2 matching over 10 bases. Germline values: CDR1 SGHTA, CDR2 FQGNSA. Losses at the gene ends were 5 bases for V and 6 bases for J; bases not matched to a gene: 8. The CDR3 has 15 residues. The CDR3 nucleotides are TGTGCCAGCAGCATTAGCGGGAGGAGGTTTGATACGCAGTATTTT. This translates into CASSISGRRFDTQYF.

The chain couples TRBV5-1 to TRBJ2-6; 8 nucleotides line up with TRBD1. Germline-derived CDR1 and CDR2 are SGHRS and YFSETQ. The CDR3 spans 20 residues. The trim removed 4 bases at V and 0 bases at J, leaving 15 bases unmatched. The CDR3 loop is CASSPMPGGTGVSGANVLTF. The DNA for the CDR3 is TGCGCCAGCAGCCCAATGCCTGGTGGGACAGGCGTCTCTGGGGCCAACGTCCTGACTTTC.

This clone was seen a handful of times. V is TRBV5-5 and J is TRBJ2-7; 11 nucleotides align to TRBD1. The V gene end was trimmed by 6 bases and the J gene end by 4 bases; junction bases not matched to a gene: 9. Germline CDR1 is SGHKS and CDR2 is YYEKEE (reference sequence). This CDR3 is built from 15 residues. For the CDR3, the DNA is TGTGCCAGCACCCTACCGGGACAGGGGGGTTACGAGCAGTACTTC. Protein product: CASTLPGQGGYEQYF.

The V gene is TRBV19, the J gene TRBJ1-2, with D possibly TRBD1 on 5 matching bases. The germline gives CDR1 LNHDA, CDR2 SQIVND (reference sequence). V was cut by 4 bases and J by 7 bases, with 10 bases left in between. The CDR3 loop spans 12 amino acids. CDR3 in amino acids: CASSSQGSGYTF. In DNA form, the CDR3 reads TGTGCCAGTAGTAGCCAGGGAAGTGGCTACACCTTC.

This rearrangement joins TRBV6-5 to TRBJ1-2; 9 bases match TRBD1. Germline V gene data show CDR1 as MNHEY and CDR2 as SVGAGI. Trimming at V came to 2 bases and at J to 4 bases, leaving 8 bases not matched to a gene. The CDR3 is made up of 16 amino acids. The CDR3: CASSYLRDRDAYGYTF. The CDR3 bases are TGTGCCAGCAGTTACCTCCGGGACAGGGATGCCTATGGCTACACCTTC.